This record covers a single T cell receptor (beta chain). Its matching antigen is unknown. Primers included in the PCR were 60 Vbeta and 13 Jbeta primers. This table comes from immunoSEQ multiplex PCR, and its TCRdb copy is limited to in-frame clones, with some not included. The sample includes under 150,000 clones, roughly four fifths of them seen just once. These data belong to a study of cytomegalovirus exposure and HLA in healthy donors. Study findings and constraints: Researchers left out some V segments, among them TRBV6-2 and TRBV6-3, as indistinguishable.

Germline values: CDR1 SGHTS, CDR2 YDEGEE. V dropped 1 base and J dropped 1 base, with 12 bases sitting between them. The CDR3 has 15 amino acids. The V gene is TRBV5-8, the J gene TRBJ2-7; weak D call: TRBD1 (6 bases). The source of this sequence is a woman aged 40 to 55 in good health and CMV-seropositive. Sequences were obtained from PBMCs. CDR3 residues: CASSLTGTRSYEQYF. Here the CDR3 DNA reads TGTGCCAGCAGCTTGACCGGGACAAGATCCTACGAGCAGTACTTC.